Detailed here is one T cell receptor beta chain. Antigen: not known. Positively selected for CCR7, the CD45RO-negative cells used as naive CD8 cells excluded terminally differentiated effector memory CD45RA+ cells. The data stem from a study of shared clonotypes between healthy human individuals. Study summary: There were three CD4 naive, three CD4 memory, two CD8 naive and one CD8 memory plates per donor. Broader study findings: Naive subsets generally had larger estimated richness than memory subsets.

This CDR3 contains 12 residues. Germline loops: CDR1 LNHDA, CDR2 SQIVND (reference sequence). Trimming removed 6 bases from V and 7 bases from J, with 13 bases in between. In the original analysis: In the immunoSEQ data, sequences were junction-only and lacked quality scores, so filtering differed. Generated by immunoSEQ multiplex PCR, the TCRdb table keeps only in-frame clones and is missing some. V and J calls and clone size are as listed in that table; D and trimming were resolved from the DNA. The sample shows over 800,000 clones, nearly 95% of them seen only once. Sequences were obtained from naive CD8+ T cells sorted from blood. The TCR originated in a young man in good health. The V and J genes are TRBV19 and TRBJ2-7; either TRBD1 or TRBD2 may supply D (5 bases each). The CDR3: CASSPDWGEQYF. The CDR3 nucleotides read TGTGCCAGTAGCCCGGACTGGGGGGAGCAGTACTTC.